These 9 T cell receptor beta chains were sequenced from one sample in a study of OX40 agonist ivuxolimab in advanced cancers. The table came from immunoSEQ multiplex PCR; TCRdb's copy has only in-frame clones and leaves some out. The table has approximately 54,000 clones, under 95% seen once. Sequencing was performed on CD4+ or CD8+ T cells sorted from blood, taken in a trial of the OX40 agonist ivuxolimab. Every receptor here comes from an adult with an advanced solid tumor such as melanoma, head and neck, liver or kidney cancer.

The CDR3 DNA reads TGTGCCAGTAGCTCCGGGACTCTAAGCGGCGAGCAGTACTTC. Its translation is CASSSGTLSGEQYF. V is TRBV19 and J is TRBJ2-7, with TRBD2 as a possible D gene (6 bases). Trimming took off 6 bases at V and 6 bases at J, with 18 bases between the two ends. This CDR3 spans 14 amino acids. CDR1 LNHDA and CDR2 SQIVND come from the germline V gene (reference sequence).

V usage is TRBV5-4 and J usage is TRBJ2-4, with D perhaps matching TRBD1 (6 bases). V was trimmed by 7 bases and J by 5 bases, leaving 16 bases between them. CDR1 and CDR2 from the germline V gene are SGHNT and YYREEE (reference sequence). The CDR3 spans 14 residues. CDR3 residues: CASRDTPMENIQYF. CDR3 coding DNA: TGTGCCAGCCGGGACACCCCTATGGAAAACATTCAGTACTTC.

The chain employs TRBV15 and TRBJ2-7; D gene unclear. This CDR3 contains 13 residues. Germline CDR1 is LNHNV and CDR2 is YYDKDF (reference sequence). The V and J ends lost 8 bases and 0 bases respectively, with 11 bases between them. CDR3 amino acids: CATRLASSYEQYF. The DNA of the CDR3 is TGTGCCACCCGCCTCGCCTCCTCCTACGAGCAGTACTTC.

Comment on this clone: The same CDR3 is also encoded by other DNA sequences in this sample. The CDR3 bases are TGTGCCAGCAGTTGGCGACAGGGAAACGAGCAGTACTTC. Protein: CASSWRQGNEQYF. The genes are TRBV6-6 and TRBJ2-7; 7 nucleotides match TRBD1. Germline V gene data show CDR1 as MNHNY and CDR2 as SVGAGI (reference sequence). The CDR3 sequence is 13 residues long. The trim removed 4 bases at V and 5 bases at J, leaving 5 bases unmatched.

CDR3 bases: TGTGCCAGCAGCTTGGCCGGTGAGCGCAATCAGCCCCAGCATTTT. Encoded protein: CASSLAGERNQPQHF. This chain connects TRBV5-6 to TRBJ1-5; D gene uncertain. Germline V CDR1 and CDR2: SGHDT, YYEEEE. The germline V and J ends were trimmed by 0 bases and 2 bases, with 9 bases remaining between them. This CDR3 region has 15 residues.

This rearrangement joins TRBV4-1 to TRBJ1-6; D is unclear. The CDR3 totals 16 residues. V was cut by 4 bases and J by 0 bases, with 10 bases left in between. Germline-derived CDR1 and CDR2 are MGHRA and YSYEKL. DNA for the CDR3: TGCGCCAGCAGCCCCGACCTGAGCTCCTATAATTCACCCCTCCACTTT. Translating gives CASSPDLSSYNSPLHF.

This chain connects TRBV28 to TRBJ2-7; weak D call: TRBD1 (5 bases). V was trimmed by 7 bases and J by 7 bases, leaving 17 bases between them. The CDR3 sequence is 13 residues long. Germline V gives CDR1 MDHEN, CDR2 SYDVKM. The CDR3 nucleotides are TGTGCCAGCACAAAGGGGCCCGCGCCAGAGCAGTACTTC. Its protein product is CASTKGPAPEQYF.

The CDR3 reads CASSISGTGKLEAFF. The CDR3 DNA reads TGTGCCAGCAGTATATCCGGGACAGGGAAACTTGAAGCTTTCTTT. V usage is TRBV2 and J usage is TRBJ1-1; TRBD1 agrees at 9 bases. Looked up from germline, CDR1 is SNHLY and CDR2 is FYNNEI. CDR3 length: 15 residues. J lost 7 bases, V lost 5 bases, and 11 bases had no gene match.

This clone was detected once. The chain uses TRBV5-6 and TRBJ1-1; D possibly corresponds to TRBD1 (5 bases). In germline, CDR1 is SGHDT, CDR2 YYEEEE. The CDR3 length is 13 residues. Trimming took 4 bases from V and 1 from J, leaving 8 bases between them. The CDR3 DNA is TGTGCCAGCAGCATCCAGGGGAACACTGAAGCTTTCTTT. As protein: CASSIQGNTEAFF. Using reference TRBV5-6 and TRBJ1-1 for the parts outside the CDR3, the full variable domain is DAGVTQSPTHLIKTRGQQVTLRCSPKSGHDTVSWYQQALGQGPQFIFQYYEEEERQRGNFPDRFSGHQFPNYSSELNVNALLLGDSALYLCASSIQGNTEAFFGQGTRLTVV.